This TCR beta chain derives from a study of blood T cell repertoires in COVID-19. Repertoires were generated with immunoSEQ multiplex PCR, while TCRdb's copy carries only in-frame clones and drops some. This table holds around 50,000 clones, roughly 80% found once. V was shortened by 6 bases and J by 10 bases, with 21 bases between the two germline ends. In germline, CDR1 is SEHNR, CDR2 FQNEAQ (reference sequence). This CDR3 is 14 amino acids long. This clonotype was obtained from a woman in her forties or fifties with acute COVID-19. The rearrangement links TRBV7-9 to TRBJ1-1; perhaps TRBD1 as D (5 bases). The source material was PBMCs or T cells enriched from blood (not recorded which). The CDR3 DNA sequence: TGTGCCAGCAGACAAGGGACCCCGGGGGGGGGAGCTTTCTTT. Translated: CASRQGTPGGGAFF.